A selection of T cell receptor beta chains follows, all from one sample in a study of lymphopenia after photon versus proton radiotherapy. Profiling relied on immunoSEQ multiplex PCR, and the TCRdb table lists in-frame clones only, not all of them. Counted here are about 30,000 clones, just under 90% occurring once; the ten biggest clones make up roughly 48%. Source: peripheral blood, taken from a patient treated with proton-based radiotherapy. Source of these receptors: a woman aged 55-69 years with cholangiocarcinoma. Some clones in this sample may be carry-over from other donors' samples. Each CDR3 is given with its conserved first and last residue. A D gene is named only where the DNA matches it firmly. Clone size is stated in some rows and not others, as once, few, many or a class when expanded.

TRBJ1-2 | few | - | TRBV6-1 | TGTGCCAGCAGCGCCGCGGGATCCTATGGCTACACCTTC | CASSAAGSYGYTF
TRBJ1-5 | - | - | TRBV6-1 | TGTGCCAGCAGTCAAGGACAAGGGCTCCAGCCCCAGCATTTT | CASSQGQGLQPQHF
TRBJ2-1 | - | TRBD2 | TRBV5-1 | TGCGCCAGCAGCTTGGACCCAGCGGGGGTTAACAATGAGCAGTTCTTC | CASSLDPAGVNNEQFF
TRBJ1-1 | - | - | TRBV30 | TGTGCCTGGAGTGTGAGGGTTTGGGGGAACACTGAAGCTTTCTTT | CAWSVRVWGNTEAFF
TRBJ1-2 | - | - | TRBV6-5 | TGTGCCAGCAGTACTCAGCCTAACTATGGCTACACCTTC | CASSTQPNYGYTF
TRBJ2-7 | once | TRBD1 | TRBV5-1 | TGCGCCAGCAGCTTGGCGGCCACTCCGGGACAGGGGTCCTACTGGTACTTC | CASSLAATPGQGSYWYF
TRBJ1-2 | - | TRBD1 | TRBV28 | TGTGCCAGCAGTGACCCCGGGACAGTCTCTGGCTACACCTTC | CASSDPGTVSGYTF
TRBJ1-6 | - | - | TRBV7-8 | TGTGCCAGCAGCTTAGTCAGGGATAATTCACCCCTCCACTTT | CASSLVRDNSPLHF
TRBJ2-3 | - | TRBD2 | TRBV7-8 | TGTGCCAGCAGCTTGGTCCGGACTAGCGGGAGAACAGATACGCAGTATTTT | CASSLVRTSGRTDTQYF
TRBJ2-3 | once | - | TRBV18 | TGTGCCAGCTCACCAGGGCCCGTGGATACGCAGTATTTT | CASSPGPVDTQYF
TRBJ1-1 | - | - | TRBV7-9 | TGTGCCAGCAGCTTAGTAGGCGAGAACACTGAAGCTTTCTTT | CASSLVGENTEAFF
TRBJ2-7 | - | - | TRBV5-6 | TGTGCCAGCAGCTCTGACTACTCCAACGAGCAGTACTTC | CASSSDYSNEQYF
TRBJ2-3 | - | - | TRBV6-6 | TGTGCCAGCAGCCGCGGGCGCACAGATACGCAGTATTTT | CASSRGRTDTQYF
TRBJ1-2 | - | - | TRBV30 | TGTGCCTGGAGTAGGGCCCGGGGTCAGGGTGGCTACACCTTC | CAWSRARGQGGYTF
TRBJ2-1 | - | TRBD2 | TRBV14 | TGTGCCAGCAGGGCGGGAGGGCCCTACAATGAGCAGTTCTTC | CASRAGGPYNEQFF
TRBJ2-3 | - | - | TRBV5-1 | TGCGCCAGCAGTACCGGGAGCACAGATACGCAGTATTTT | CASSTGSTDTQYF
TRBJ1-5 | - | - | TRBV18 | TGTGCCAGCTCACTGGCGGATGTGGTTATTCAGCCCCAGCATTTT | CASSLADVVIQPQHF
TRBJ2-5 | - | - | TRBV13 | TGTGCCAGCAGCTTAGTCCTAGACAGGGAGACCCAGTACTTC | CASSLVLDRETQYF
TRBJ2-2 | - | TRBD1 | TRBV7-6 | TGTGCCAGCAGCAACAGGGGGCTTGTCACCGGGGAGCTGTTTTTT | CASSNRGLVTGELFF
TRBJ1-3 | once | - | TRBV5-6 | TGTGCCAGCAGCGGCCCAGGGGTTAGCTCTGGAAACACCATATATTTT | CASSGPGVSSGNTIYF
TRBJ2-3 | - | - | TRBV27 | TGTGCCAGCAGTTTACAGGAGCCTAGCACAGATACGCAGTATTTT | CASSLQEPSTDTQYF
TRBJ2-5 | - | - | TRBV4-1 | TGCGCCAGCAGCATCCGGGGGGAGACCCAGTACTTC | CASSIRGETQYF
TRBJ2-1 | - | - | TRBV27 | TGTGCCAGCAGTCGCCCTGACTCACCCCGGGGTGAGCAGTTCTTC | CASSRPDSPRGEQFF
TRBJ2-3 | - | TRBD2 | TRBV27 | TGTGCCAGCACATTGGCGGGGGGTGCAGATACGCAGTATTTT | CASTLAGGADTQYF
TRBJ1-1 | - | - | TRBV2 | TGTGCCAGCCGAGTGAACACTGAAGCTTTCTTT | CASRVNTEAFF
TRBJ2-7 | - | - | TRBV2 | TGTGCCAGCAGGCCCGGGGGGCGGGAGAGCGAGCAGTACTTC | CASRPGGRESEQYF
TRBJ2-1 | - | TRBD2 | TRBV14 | TGTGCCAGCAGCCAAGACCGAGCGGGGGGCCCTCAGTTCTTC | CASSQDRAGGPQFF
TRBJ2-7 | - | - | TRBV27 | TGTGCCAGCAGTTCCTCGACCGGATCAGACTACGAGCAGTACTTC | CASSSSTGSDYEQYF
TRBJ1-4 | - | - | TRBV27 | TGTGCCAGCAGGCGTTCGGGACGGAATAATGAAAAACTGTTTTTT | CASRRSGRNNEKLFF
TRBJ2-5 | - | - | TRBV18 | TGTGCCAGCTCACAGGGTGGGGAGACCCAGTACTTC | CASSQGGETQYF
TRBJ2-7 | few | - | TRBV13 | TGTGCCAGCAGACGACTCGCCGGGGTTGGGGACGAGCAGTACTTC | CASRRLAGVGDEQYF
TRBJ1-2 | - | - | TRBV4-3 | TGCGCCAGCAGCCAAGAAATCAGTAACTATGGCTACACCTTC | CASSQEISNYGYTF
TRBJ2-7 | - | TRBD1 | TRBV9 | TGTGCCAGCAGCTCCCCTTCGGGGACAGGGAACTACGAGCAGTACTTC | CASSSPSGTGNYEQYF
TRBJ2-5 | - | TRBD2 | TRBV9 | TGTGCCAGCAGCTCCCGGGGGGGGACCCAGTACTTC | CASSSRGGTQYF
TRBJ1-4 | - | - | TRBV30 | TGTGCCTGGTCTCAATTATCAACTAATGAAAAACTGTTTTTT | CAWSQLSTNEKLFF
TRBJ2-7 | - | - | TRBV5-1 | TGCGCCAGCAGCTTGGAAGGGAATCCCTCCTACGAGCAGTACTTC | CASSLEGNPSYEQYF
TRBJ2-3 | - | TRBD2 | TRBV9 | TGTGCCAGCAACGTTGGGACTAAAAGCACAGATACGCAGTATTTT | CASNVGTKSTDTQYF
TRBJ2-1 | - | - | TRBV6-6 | TGTGCCAGCAGCGACATTGCGAGCTCCTACAATGAGCAGTTCTTC | CASSDIASSYNEQFF
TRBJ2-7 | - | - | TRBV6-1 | TGTGCCAGCACCCTGACATTCAACTACGAGCAGTACTTC | CASTLTFNYEQYF
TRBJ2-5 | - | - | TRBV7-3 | TGTGCCAGCAGCTCCGGCCCTGGGACCCAGTACTTC | CASSSGPGTQYF
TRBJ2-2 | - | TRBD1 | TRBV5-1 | TGCGCCAGCAGCTTGGTGACAGGGGGCACCGGGGAGCTGTTTTTT | CASSLVTGGTGELFF
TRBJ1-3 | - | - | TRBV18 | TGTGCCAGCTCACCACCTGGGGTCCTTGGAAACACCATATATTTT | CASSPPGVLGNTIYF
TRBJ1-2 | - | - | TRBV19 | TGTGCCAGTAGTCTAAAGGTTTACTATGGCTACACCTTC | CASSLKVYYGYTF
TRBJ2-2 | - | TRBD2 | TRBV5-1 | TGCGCCAGCAGCTTGGAGGCTAGCGGGAACACCGGGGAGCTGTTTTTT | CASSLEASGNTGELFF
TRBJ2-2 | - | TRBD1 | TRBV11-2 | TGTGCCAGCAGCTCAGGACAGGGCACCGGGGAGCTGTTTTTT | CASSSGQGTGELFF
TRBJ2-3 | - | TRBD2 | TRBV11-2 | TGTGCCAGCAGCGAGGGAGCGGGAGGATCTACAGATACGCAGTATTTT | CASSEGAGGSTDTQYF
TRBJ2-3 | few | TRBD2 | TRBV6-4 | TGTGCCAGCAGTGCCTCACTAGCGGGGGGGTCCGGGACGCAGTATTTT | CASSASLAGGSGTQYF
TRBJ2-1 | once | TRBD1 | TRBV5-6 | TGTGCCAGCAGTAGGGACAGGGCCCATGAGCAGTTCTTC | CASSRDRAHEQFF
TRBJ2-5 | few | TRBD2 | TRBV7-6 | TGTGCCAGCAGCCACCGACTAGCGGAAGAGACCCAGTACTTC | CASSHRLAEETQYF
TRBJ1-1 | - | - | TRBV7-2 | TGTGCCAGCAGCTTAGCGGAGACAAGGAACACTGAAGCTTTCTTT | CASSLAETRNTEAFF
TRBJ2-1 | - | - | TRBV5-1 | TGCGCCAGCAGCTCGTCAGGTACAGCCGGGTTCAATGAGCAGTTCTTC | CASSSSGTAGFNEQFF
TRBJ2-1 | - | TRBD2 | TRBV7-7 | TGTGCCAGCAGCCAGGGACTAGCGGGAATGAAGGAGCAGTTCTTC | CASSQGLAGMKEQFF
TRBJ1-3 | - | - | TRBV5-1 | TGCGCCAGCAGCCTCAGGGGATCTGGAAACACCATATATTTT | CASSLRGSGNTIYF
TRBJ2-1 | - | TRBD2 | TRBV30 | TGTGCCTGGGAACCACTAGCGGGGCTTGAGCAGTTCTTC | CAWEPLAGLEQFF
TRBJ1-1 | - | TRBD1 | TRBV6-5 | TGTGCCAGCAGCTGGGACAGCCTGAACACTGAAGCTTTCTTT | CASSWDSLNTEAFF
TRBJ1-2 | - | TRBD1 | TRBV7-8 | TGTGCCAGCAGCGTCGGGACAGGAACTATGGGCTACACCTTC | CASSVGTGTMGYTF
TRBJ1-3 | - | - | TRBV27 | TGTGCCAGCAGTTTGTCCCGGCCATTGCGGGCCTCTGGAAACACCATATATTTT | CASSLSRPLRASGNTIYF
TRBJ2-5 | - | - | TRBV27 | TGTGCCAGCAGTTTCTCCGGGCCCCGTAAGACCCAGTACTTC | CASSFSGPRKTQYF
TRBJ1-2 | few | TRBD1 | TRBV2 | TGTGCCAGCAAGGACAGGGGTAACTATGGCTACACCTTC | CASKDRGNYGYTF